This T cell receptor beta chain was profiled in a study of T cells in Graves' hyperthyroidism and ophthalmopathy. The TCR beta CDR3 regions underwent amplification using RNA transcripts as the source. In the first-round RT-PCR of the TCR CDR3, the HTBI primer set was used. Via MiXCR, TCRdb re-called the multiplex PCR reads, giving one row per CDR3 protein. The sample yields 600,000 or so distinct CDR3 sequences, roughly 15% seen once. This clonotype was seen more than once but under ten times. The CDR3 has 13 residues. CDR1 is SQVTM and CDR2 is ANQGSEA in the germline V gene. V was clipped by 6 bases and J by 7 bases, with 15 bases between them.

The specimen sequenced was blood. This sequence originates from a woman between 45 and 60 years old with Graves' ophthalmopathy. The V gene is TRBV29-1, the J gene TRBJ2-2, with D maybe TRBD2 (6 bases). The DNA for the CDR3 is TGCAGCGTGAGGGGCACGGGGGTCGGGGAGCTGTTTTTT. It encodes CSVRGTGVGELFF.